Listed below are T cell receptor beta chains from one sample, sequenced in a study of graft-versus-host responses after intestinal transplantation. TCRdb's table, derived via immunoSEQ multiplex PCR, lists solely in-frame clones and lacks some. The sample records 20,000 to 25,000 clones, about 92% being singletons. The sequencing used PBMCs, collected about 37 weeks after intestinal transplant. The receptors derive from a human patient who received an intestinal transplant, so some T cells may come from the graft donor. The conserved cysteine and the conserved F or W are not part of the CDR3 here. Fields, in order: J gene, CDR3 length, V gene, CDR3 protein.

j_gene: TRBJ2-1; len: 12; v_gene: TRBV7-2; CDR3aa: ASSLASIYNEQF
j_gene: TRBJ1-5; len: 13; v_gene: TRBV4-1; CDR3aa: ASRDRPYSNQPQH
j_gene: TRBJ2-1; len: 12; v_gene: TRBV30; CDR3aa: AWSRLAEYNEQF
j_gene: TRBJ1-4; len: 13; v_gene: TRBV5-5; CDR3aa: ASSSAGDTNEKLF
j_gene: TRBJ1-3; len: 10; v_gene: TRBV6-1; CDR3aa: ASRLSGNTIY
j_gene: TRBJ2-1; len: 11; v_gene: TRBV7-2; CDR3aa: ASSYGLADEQF
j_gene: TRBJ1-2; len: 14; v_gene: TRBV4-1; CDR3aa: ASSISKNRKTYGYT
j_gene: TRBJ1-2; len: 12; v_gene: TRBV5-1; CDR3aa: ASSLTRGEDGYT
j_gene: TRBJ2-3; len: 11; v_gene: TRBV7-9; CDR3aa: ASSLGQQDTQY
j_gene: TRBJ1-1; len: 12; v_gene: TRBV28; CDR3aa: ASSLSGTNTEAF
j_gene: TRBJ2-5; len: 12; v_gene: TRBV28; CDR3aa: ASTAQGPQETQY
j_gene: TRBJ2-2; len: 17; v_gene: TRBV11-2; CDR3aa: ASRRGLAEEGTNTGELF
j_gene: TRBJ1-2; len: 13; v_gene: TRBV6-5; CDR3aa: ASKFEAGGVRGYT
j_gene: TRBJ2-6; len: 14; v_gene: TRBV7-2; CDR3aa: ASSLAWSSGANVLT
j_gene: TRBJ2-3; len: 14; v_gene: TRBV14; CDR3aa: ASSQGSGLLAGTQY
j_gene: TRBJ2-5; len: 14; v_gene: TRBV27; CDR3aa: ASSLGSGYPQETQY
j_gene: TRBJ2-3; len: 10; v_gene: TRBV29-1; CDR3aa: SATAAGDTQY
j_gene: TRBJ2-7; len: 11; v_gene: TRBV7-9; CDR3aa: ASSWTFSYEQY
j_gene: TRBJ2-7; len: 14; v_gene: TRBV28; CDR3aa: ASSLSGDRVRYEQY
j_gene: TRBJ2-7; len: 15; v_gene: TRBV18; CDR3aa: ASSPPSSLAGHYEQY
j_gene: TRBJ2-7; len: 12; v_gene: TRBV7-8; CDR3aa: ASSTTGGPYEQY
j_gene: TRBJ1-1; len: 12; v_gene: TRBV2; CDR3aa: ASSLQGADTEAF
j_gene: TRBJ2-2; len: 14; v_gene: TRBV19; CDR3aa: ASTKNPGPNTGELF
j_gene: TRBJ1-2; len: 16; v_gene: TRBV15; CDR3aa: ATSRDPRQERVYYGYT
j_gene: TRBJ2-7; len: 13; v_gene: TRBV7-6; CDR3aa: ASSLDIGTGSEQY
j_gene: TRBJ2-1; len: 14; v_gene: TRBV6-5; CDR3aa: ASSYVWREGDNEQF
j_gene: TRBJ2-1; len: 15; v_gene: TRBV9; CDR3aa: ASSVQQDSASYNEQF
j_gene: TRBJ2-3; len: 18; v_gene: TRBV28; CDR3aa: ASSPPVLAGESPQTDTQY
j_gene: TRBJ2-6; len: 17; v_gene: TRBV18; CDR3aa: ASSYKAGTGSPGANVLT
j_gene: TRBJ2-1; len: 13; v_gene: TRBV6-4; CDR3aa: ASSDSRTSRREQF
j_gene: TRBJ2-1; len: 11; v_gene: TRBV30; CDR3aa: AWGKGLLNEQF
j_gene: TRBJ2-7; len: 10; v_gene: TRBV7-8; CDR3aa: ASSHSSVEQY
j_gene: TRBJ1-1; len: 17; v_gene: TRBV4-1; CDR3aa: ASSHANKYGGSGDTEAF
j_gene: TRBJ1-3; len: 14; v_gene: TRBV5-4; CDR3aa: ASSLFGRLGGNTIY
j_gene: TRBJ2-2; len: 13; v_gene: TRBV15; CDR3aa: ATSPRPGGAGELF
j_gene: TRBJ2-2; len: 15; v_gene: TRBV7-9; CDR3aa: ASSRTMGGADAGELF
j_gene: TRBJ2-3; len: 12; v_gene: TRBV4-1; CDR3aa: ASSQDRYTDTQY
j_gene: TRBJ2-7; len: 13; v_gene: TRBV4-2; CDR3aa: ASSQGIRTSYEQY
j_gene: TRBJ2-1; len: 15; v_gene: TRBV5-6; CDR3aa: ASRGDLSAITYNEQF
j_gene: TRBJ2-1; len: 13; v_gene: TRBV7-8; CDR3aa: ASSSTPGQTLEQF
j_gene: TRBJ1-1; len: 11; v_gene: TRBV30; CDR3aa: AWSSSRSTEAF
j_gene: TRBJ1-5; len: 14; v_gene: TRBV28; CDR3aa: ASSFIVGHSNQPQH
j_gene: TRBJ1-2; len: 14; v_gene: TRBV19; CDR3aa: ASSIGQGVSIGGYT
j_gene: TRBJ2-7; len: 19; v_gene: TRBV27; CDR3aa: ASSSMKEETSGSISAYEQY
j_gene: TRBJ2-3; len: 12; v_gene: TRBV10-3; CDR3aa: AISERGWTDTQY
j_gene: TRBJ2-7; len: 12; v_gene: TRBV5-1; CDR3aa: ASSPGTGGREQY
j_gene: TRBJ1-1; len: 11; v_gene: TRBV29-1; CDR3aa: SVLGTGGTEAF
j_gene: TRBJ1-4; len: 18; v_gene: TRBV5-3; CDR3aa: ARSLELDTRPRTVNEKLF
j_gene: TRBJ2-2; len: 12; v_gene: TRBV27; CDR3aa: ASSWQMNTGELF
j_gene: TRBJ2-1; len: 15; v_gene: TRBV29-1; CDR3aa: SGARHVVLRYYNEQF
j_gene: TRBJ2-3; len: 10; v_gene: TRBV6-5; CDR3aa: ASSGTTDTQY